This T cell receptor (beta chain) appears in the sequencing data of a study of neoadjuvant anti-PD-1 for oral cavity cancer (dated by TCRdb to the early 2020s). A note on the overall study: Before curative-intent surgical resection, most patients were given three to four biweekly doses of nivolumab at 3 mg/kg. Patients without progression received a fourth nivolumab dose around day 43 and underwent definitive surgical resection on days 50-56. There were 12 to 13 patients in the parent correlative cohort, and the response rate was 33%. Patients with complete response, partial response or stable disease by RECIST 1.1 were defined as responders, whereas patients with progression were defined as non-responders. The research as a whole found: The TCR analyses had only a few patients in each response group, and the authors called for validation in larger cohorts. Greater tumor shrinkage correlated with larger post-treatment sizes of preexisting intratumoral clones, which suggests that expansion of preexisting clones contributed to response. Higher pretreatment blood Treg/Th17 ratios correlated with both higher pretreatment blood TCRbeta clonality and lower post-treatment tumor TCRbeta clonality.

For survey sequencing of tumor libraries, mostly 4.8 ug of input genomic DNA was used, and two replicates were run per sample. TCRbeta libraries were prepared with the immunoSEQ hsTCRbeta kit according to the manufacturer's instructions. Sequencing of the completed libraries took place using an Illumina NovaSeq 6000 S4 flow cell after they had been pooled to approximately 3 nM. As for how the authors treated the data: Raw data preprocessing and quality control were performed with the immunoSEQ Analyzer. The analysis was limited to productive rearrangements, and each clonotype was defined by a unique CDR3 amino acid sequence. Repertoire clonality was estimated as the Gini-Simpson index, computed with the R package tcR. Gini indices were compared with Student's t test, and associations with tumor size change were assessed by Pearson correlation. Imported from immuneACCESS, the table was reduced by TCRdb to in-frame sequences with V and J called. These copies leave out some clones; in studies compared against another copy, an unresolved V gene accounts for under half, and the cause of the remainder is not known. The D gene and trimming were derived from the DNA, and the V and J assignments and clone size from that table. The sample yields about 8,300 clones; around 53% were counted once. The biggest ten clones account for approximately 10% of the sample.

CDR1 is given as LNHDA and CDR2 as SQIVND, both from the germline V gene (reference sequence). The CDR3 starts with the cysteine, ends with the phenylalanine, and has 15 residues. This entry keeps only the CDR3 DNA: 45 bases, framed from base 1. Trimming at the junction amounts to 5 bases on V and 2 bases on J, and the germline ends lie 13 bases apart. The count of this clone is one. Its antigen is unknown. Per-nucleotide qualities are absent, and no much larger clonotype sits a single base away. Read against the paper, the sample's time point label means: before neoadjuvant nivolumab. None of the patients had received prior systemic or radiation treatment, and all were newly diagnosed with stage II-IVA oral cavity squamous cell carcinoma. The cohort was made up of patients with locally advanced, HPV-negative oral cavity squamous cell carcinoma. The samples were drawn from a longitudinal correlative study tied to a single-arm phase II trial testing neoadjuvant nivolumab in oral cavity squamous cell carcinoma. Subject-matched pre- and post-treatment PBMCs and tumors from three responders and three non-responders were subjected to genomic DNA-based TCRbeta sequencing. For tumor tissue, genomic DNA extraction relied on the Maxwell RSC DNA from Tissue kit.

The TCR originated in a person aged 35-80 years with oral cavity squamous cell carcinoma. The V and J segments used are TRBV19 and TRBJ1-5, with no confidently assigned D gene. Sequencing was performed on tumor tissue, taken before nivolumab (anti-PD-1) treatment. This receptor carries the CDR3 CASSDSDGRNQPQHF. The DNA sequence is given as TGTGCCAGTAGTGATAGCGATGGACGCAATCAGCCCCAGCATTTT.